These 16 T cell receptor beta chains share one sample of origin, sequenced in a study of blood T cell repertoires in COVID-19. The assay was immunoSEQ multiplex PCR, and TCRdb's table has in-frame clones only and misses some. The sample contains 30,000 to 45,000 clones, around 90% of which appear only once. What was sequenced was peripheral blood. These receptors came from a human donor in a cohort sampled during active COVID-19.

V is TRBV7-9 and J is TRBJ2-3, with 7 bases aligning to TRBD1. Germline assignment: CDR1 SEHNR and CDR2 FQNEAQ (reference sequence). The V segment lost 6 bases and the J segment 2 bases; nucleotides outside the gene matches: 2. CDR3 size: 13 residues. CDR3 in DNA: TGTGCCAGCAGGACAGGGTCCACAGATACGCAGTATTTT. This gives the protein CASRTGSTDTQYF.

CDR3 coding DNA: TGTGCCAGCAGCACGGCAACTAATGAAAAACTGTTTTTT. Amino acid sequence: CASSTATNEKLFF. The chain combines TRBV2 with TRBJ1-4; D call uncertain. CDR3 length: 13 amino acids. The V and J ends lost 6 bases and 0 bases respectively, with 5 bases between them. Germline V gives CDR1 SNHLY, CDR2 FYNNEI.

The chain carries TRBV12-3 or TRBV12-4 and TRBJ2-3, with 7 bases fitting TRBD2. This CDR3 has 13 residues. Losses at the gene ends were 5 bases for V and 6 bases for J; bases not matched to a gene: 5. The CDR3 is CASSPGGGDTQYF. The DNA of the CDR3 is TGTGCCAGCAGTCCGGGAGGTGGGGATACGCAGTATTTT.

The chain uses TRBV4-3 and TRBJ2-5; maybe TRBD2 (5 bases). V dropped 0 bases and J dropped 4 bases, with 12 bases sitting between them. CDR1 is LGHNA, CDR2 YSLEER, per germline. The length of the CDR3 is 15 residues. CDR3: CASSQDLPGGETQYF. DNA for the CDR3: TGCGCCAGCAGCCAAGATCTCCCCGGAGGAGAGACCCAGTACTTC.

The V gene is TRBV6-5, the J gene TRBJ2-1; D is perhaps TRBD2 (6 bases). There are 14 residues in the CDR3. V was trimmed by 6 bases and J by 5 bases, leaving 14 bases between them. CDR1 is MNHEY, CDR2 SVGAGI, per germline. In nucleotides, the CDR3 is TGTGCCAGCAGCCCCGAGGGACTTAACAATGAGCAGTTCTTC. Translated: CASSPEGLNNEQFF.

The chain employs TRBV29-1 and TRBJ1-1; D unresolved. The length of the CDR3 is 13 residues. Per the germline V gene, CDR1 is SQVTM and CDR2 is ANQGSEA. V gave up 3 bases and J gave up 4 bases, with 12 bases separating them. The CDR3 reads CSVERLITTEAFF. CDR3 coding DNA: TGCAGCGTTGAGAGGCTCATCACCACTGAAGCTTTCTTT.

This clone was picked up one time. The genes are TRBV13 and TRBJ1-1; D call uncertain. The germline V gene encodes CDR1 PRHDT and CDR2 FYEKMQ (reference sequence). V was pared by 5 bases and J by 10 bases, with 11 bases between. The CDR3 length is 11 residues. The CDR3 sequence is CASSQEIGAFF. CDR3 bases: TGTGCCAGCAGCCAGGAAATAGGAGCTTTCTTT.

The rearrangement joins TRBV30 to TRBJ2-2; TRBD2 aligns across 9 bases. The trim removed 2 bases at V and 6 bases at J, leaving 10 bases unmatched. The CDR3 is 16 amino acids. Per the germline V gene, CDR1 is GTSNPN and CDR2 is SVGIG (reference sequence). The DNA for the CDR3 is TGTGCCTGGAGTCCTAATCGGCGGGGGGGCCCCGGGGAGCTGTTTTTT. Protein: CAWSPNRRGGPGELFF.

This clone has a single count. The gene calls are TRBV7-2 and TRBJ1-5; TRBD1 is a possible D gene (6 bases). V dropped 5 bases and J dropped 7 bases, with 12 bases sitting between them. This CDR3 is 13 amino acids long. Germline CDR1 and CDR2: SGHTA and FQGNSA. CDR3 loop: CASSTLRGQPQHF. As DNA, the CDR3 is TGTGCCAGCAGCACCCTCAGGGGACAGCCCCAGCATTTT. The entire variable domain, with the rest obtained from reference TRBV7-2 and TRBJ1-5, is as follows: GAGVSQSPSNKVTEKGKDVELRCDPISGHTALYWYRQSLGQGLEFLIYFQGNSAPDKSGLPSDRFSAERTGGSVSTLTIQRTQQEDSAVYLCASSTLRGQPQHFGDGTRLSIL.

Written as DNA, the CDR3 is TGTGCCAGCTCACCGCGGGGACAGGTAACCATTGGCAATCAGCCCCAGCATTTT. It codes for CASSPRGQVTIGNQPQHF. V is TRBV18 and J is TRBJ1-5; 8 bases match TRBD1. Trimming at V came to 3 bases and at J to 2 bases, leaving 12 bases not matched to a gene. Germline V gene data show CDR1 as KGHSH and CDR2 as LQKENI. This CDR3 comprises 18 residues. Full variable domain (rest looked up from reference TRBV18 and TRBJ1-5): NAGVMQNPRHLVRRRGQEARLRCSPMKGHSHVYWYRQLPEEGLKFMVYLQKENIIDESGMPKERFSAEFPKEGPSILRIQQVVRGDSAAYFCASSPRGQVTIGNQPQHFGDGTRLSIL.

This rearrangement joins TRBV6-6 to TRBJ2-2; TRBD2 is a possible D gene (7 bases). The CDR3 has 16 residues. V was trimmed by 4 bases and J by 4 bases, leaving 16 bases between them. CDR1 MNHNY and CDR2 SVGAGI come from the germline V gene (reference sequence). The CDR3 bases are TGTGCCAGCAGTTCCGGGGGGACAAGCCTCACCGGGGAGCTGTTTTTT. Its protein product is CASSSGGTSLTGELFF.

J is TRBJ2-7 and V is TRBV25-1, with D perhaps TRBD1 (5 bases). CDR1 and CDR2 (germline): MGHDK, SYGVNS. V dropped 2 bases and J dropped 0 bases, with 11 bases sitting between them. This CDR3 is 15 amino acids long. The chain's CDR3 is CASSEAWGGSYEQYF. The CDR3 DNA sequence: TGTGCCAGCAGTGAAGCTTGGGGCGGCTCCTACGAGCAGTACTTC.

The V and J genes are TRBV7-8 and TRBJ1-1; TRBD1 matches 7 bases. This CDR3 is built from 14 residues. V lost 5 bases to trimming and J lost 4 bases; unmatched junction nucleotides: 7. Germline loops: CDR1 SGHVS, CDR2 FQNEAQ. CDR3 amino acids: CASSREGAGTEAFF. CDR3 coding DNA: TGTGCCAGCAGCCGAGAGGGGGCGGGCACTGAAGCTTTCTTT.

The V and J genes are TRBV7-9 and TRBJ1-2; TRBD1 agrees at 8 bases. V shed 5 bases and J 5 bases; nucleotides not matched to a gene: 7. This CDR3 has 14 residues. The germline V gene encodes CDR1 SEHNR and CDR2 FQNEAQ (reference sequence). CDR3 sequence (DNA): TGTGCCAGCAGCCAAGACAGGGGCTGGTATGGCTACACCTTC. Translating it yields CASSQDRGWYGYTF.

The chain joins TRBV2 to TRBJ2-2, with TRBD1 as a possible D gene (5 bases). Trimming removed 6 bases from V and 1 base from J, with 9 bases in between. In germline, CDR1 is SNHLY, CDR2 FYNNEI. The CDR3 sequence is 14 residues long. In DNA form, the CDR3 reads TGTGCCAGCAGGGCAGGGCGGAACACCGGGGAGCTGTTTTTT. Its protein product is CASRAGRNTGELFF.

This chain connects TRBV5-4 to TRBJ2-5; tentative D call: TRBD2 (6 bases). The CDR3 sequence is 14 residues long. CDR1 is SGHNT, CDR2 YYREEE, per germline (reference sequence). V was trimmed by 4 bases and J by 2 bases, leaving 12 bases between them. DNA for the CDR3: TGTGCCAGCAGCCCGGGGGACTTACAAGAGACCCAGTACTTC. This gives the protein CASSPGDLQETQYF.